This T cell receptor beta chain stems from a study of blood T cells in healthy people across ages. Study outcomes and limitations: With age, beta diversity per million T cells declined roughly linearly, significantly by 35 to 40. Total diversity from one million sequenced T cells was likely underestimated.

The V end was cut by 0 bases, the J end by 3 bases, with 8 bases between. Germline assignment: CDR1 LGHNA and CDR2 YSLEER. CDR3 length equals 15 residues. It was with a sample-barcoded 5' primer and a J-beta primer mix that a second PCR of about 6 to 11 cycles was run. Every sample returned 3 million or more CDR3-containing paired-end reads. TCRdb reprocessed the 5' RACE reads via MiXCR and lists one record per CDR3 protein. The data show about 670,000 distinct CDR3 sequences, with around 43% seen just once and 30% held by the top ten. Remarks on this clonotype: Its antigen is as yet unknown.

The chain has TRBV4-3 and TRBJ2-2; D is uncertain. This TCR derives from a man at least 80 years old in good health. The sequenced sample was blood. CDR3 protein: CASSQDLSYTGELFF. The CDR3 DNA sequence: TGCGCCAGCAGCCAAGATTTGTCATACACCGGGGAGCTGTTTTTT.